The TCR beta chain described here comes from a study of regulatory T cells in long-lasting Graves disease. Time point here: persistent/refractory GD, antithyroid drugs over 5 years with positive TRAb. The TCR library was made from RNA that had been extracted from PBMCs in TRIzol. Under American Thyroid Association guidelines, Graves' disease was diagnosed. With iRepertoire HTBI primers and Arm-PCR of CDR3 regions, TCR beta libraries were built. TCRdb reprocessed the multiplex PCR reads with MiXCR, giving one entry per CDR3 protein. Of 300,000 to 400,000 distinct CDR3 sequences detected, about 19% appear once; the ten largest clones hold 25% to 30%. Study-wide points: Persistent disease was associated with favored TRBV28 usage and with favored use of TRBJ1-2 and TRBJ2-5.

From germline, CDR1 is SGHVS and CDR2 FQNEAQ. The CDR3 totals 14 residues. The V segment lost 4 bases and the J segment 6 bases; nucleotides outside the gene matches: 8. As to this clonotype: Antigen unknown.

The starting material was peripheral blood mononuclear cells (PBMCs), obtained when the disease was refractory, from a patient treated with antithyroid drugs. The origin of this receptor is a female donor with Graves disease. V and J are TRBV7-8 and TRBJ2-7; 8 bases are a match to TRBD1. This CDR3 reads CASSWMGTGREQYF. The CDR3 DNA reads TGTGCCAGCAGCTGGATGGGGACAGGTCGCGAGCAGTACTTC.